Shown below are 5 T cell receptor beta chains from a single sample sequenced in a study of CD8 T cells in Susac syndrome. Reverse transcription of about 0.5 to 1 ug RNA was carried out with random hexamers. TCRdb re-analysed the immunoSEQ multiplex PCR reads in MiXCR, keeping a single row per CDR3 protein. The data contain 150,000 to 200,000 distinct CDR3 sequences, just under 95% of them singletons. Sequencing was performed on CD4+ T cells from PBMCs. The receptors here all came from a human donor with Susac syndrome.

The chain recombines TRBV28 with TRBJ2-7; no clear D gene. V lost 3 bases to trimming and J lost 5 bases, with 11 bases between them. The CDR3 has 13 amino acids. Germline values: CDR1 MDHEN, CDR2 SYDVKM. CDR3: CASSFQSVHEQYF. CDR3 nucleotide sequence: TGTGCCAGCAGTTTCCAAAGTGTGCACGAGCAGTACTTC.

This chain joins TRBV3-1 and TRBJ1-4; the D gene is possibly TRBD1 (6 bases). With 4 bases removed from V and 8 bases from J, the gap between germline ends came to 14 bases. The CDR3 runs to 14 residues. Germline CDR1 is LGHDT and CDR2 is YNNKEL (reference sequence). As DNA, the CDR3 is TGTGCCAGCAGCCTAACAGGGATCGGGGAAAAACTGTTTTTT. Protein product: CASSLTGIGEKLFF.

The J gene is TRBJ2-5, the V gene TRBV29-1, with 9 bases matching TRBD2. The J segment lost 2 bases and the V segment lost 5 bases, leaving 12 bases of the junction unmatched. The CDR3 runs 16 residues. Germline values: CDR1 SQVTM, CDR2 ANQGSEA. The CDR3 nucleotides are TGCAGCGTTCCTGCCGGACTAGCGACCCTTCAAGAGACCCAGTACTTC. As protein: CSVPAGLATLQETQYF.

V is TRBV7-9 and J is TRBJ2-7; perhaps TRBD2 as D (5 bases). This CDR3 has 14 residues. CDR1 is SEHNR, CDR2 FQNEAQ, per germline (reference sequence). V was trimmed by 0 bases and J by 9 bases, leaving 15 bases between them. CDR3 protein: CASSLAGSEAAQYF. CDR3 in DNA: TGTGCCAGCAGCTTAGCGGGGTCGGAGGCAGCGCAGTACTTC.

The chain has TRBV30 and TRBJ2-7; no definite D call. Germline CDR1 is GTSNPN and CDR2 is SVGIG (reference sequence). Trimming cost V 2 bases and J 5 bases, with 10 bases left between them. This CDR3 spans 12 amino acids. CDR3 protein: CAWSHDDHEQYF. As DNA, the CDR3 is TGTGCCTGGAGTCACGACGACCACGAGCAGTACTTC. The whole variable domain, remainder taken from reference TRBV30 and TRBJ2-7, is SQTIHQWPATLVQPVGSPLSLECTVEGTSNPNLYWYRQAAGRGLQLLFYSVGIGQISSEVPQNLSASRPQDRQFILSSKKLLLSDSGFYLCAWSHDDHEQYFGPGTRLTVT.